These 9 T cell receptor beta chains were sequenced from one sample in a study. TCRdb reprocessed the 5' RACE reads via MiXCR and lists one record per CDR3 protein. The table has roughly 8,100 distinct CDR3 sequences, roughly half seen once. Sequencing was carried out using memory CD4+ T cells sorted from a lymph node. Subset defined: memory CD4+ T cells, CD4+CD45RO+CD25-. Source of these receptors: a female donor with breast cancer.

The V and J genes are TRBV5-1 and TRBJ1-2; the match to TRBD1 covers 9 bases. Germline CDR1 is SGHRS and CDR2 is YFSETQ. This CDR3 contains 18 residues. V gave up 4 bases and J gave up 1 base; unmatched junction bases: 14. The CDR3 coding sequence is TGCGCCAGCAGCCTGAACATATTTCCGGGACAGGGTAACTATGGCTACACCTTC. It specifies CASSLNIFPGQGNYGYTF.

The chain is built from TRBV28 and TRBJ1-1; TRBD1 agrees at 10 bases. The CDR3 contains 16 residues. In germline, CDR1 is MDHEN, CDR2 SYDVKM. J gave up 1 base and V 3 bases, and 5 bases lay outside the gene matches. The CDR3 sequence: CASSLTGGDTNTEAFF. In DNA, the CDR3 is TGTGCCAGCAGTTTGACAGGGGGCGATACGAACACTGAAGCTTTCTTT.

About this clonotype itself: One end of the junction is discordant with germline, which a read error may explain. The rearrangement joins TRBV10-3 to TRBJ2-5; unclear D gene. Germline values: CDR1 ENHRY, CDR2 SYGVKD. CDR3 length: 12 residues. This CDR3 is CAVSESLETQYF. In DNA, the CDR3 is TGTGCCGTCAGTGAAAGTTTGGAGACCCAGTACTTC.

The chain joins TRBV7-2 to TRBJ2-2; 10 bases map to TRBD2. With 2 bases clipped from V and 6 bases from J, the junction kept 6 bases outside the gene matches. The CDR3 runs 16 residues. CDR1 is SGHTA, CDR2 FQGNSA, per germline. CDR3: CASSLTPSGRAGELFF. The CDR3 nucleotides read TGTGCCAGCAGCTTAACCCCGAGCGGGAGGGCCGGGGAGCTGTTTTTT.

The V and J genes are TRBV29-1 and TRBJ1-2; D gene uncertain. This CDR3 has 9 amino acids. CDR1 SQVTM and CDR2 ANQGSEA come from the germline V gene. The V gene lost 4 bases and the J gene lost 6 bases, with 3 bases spanning the gap. CDR3 sequence (DNA): TGCAGCGTTGGCGATGGCTACACCTTC. It translates to CSVGDGYTF. Full variable domain (outside the CDR3, taken from reference TRBV29-1 and TRBJ1-2): SAVISQKPSRDICQRGTSLTIQCQVDSQVTMMFWYRQQPGQSLTLIATANQGSEATYESGFVIDKFPISRPNLTFSTLTVSNMSPEDSSIYLCSVGDGYTFGSGTRLTVV.

The chain has TRBV6-6 and TRBJ1-5; D gene ambiguous. V was pared by 7 bases and J by 4 bases, with 11 bases between. Germline assignment: CDR1 MNHNY and CDR2 SVGAGI (reference sequence). The CDR3 runs 13 residues. The DNA of the CDR3 is TGTGCCAGCACCCTTACGAGTAATCAGCCCCAGCATTTT. This gives the protein CASTLTSNQPQHF.

V usage is TRBV12-3 or TRBV12-4 and J usage is TRBJ2-1, with 12 bases identical to TRBD2. The V segment lost 2 bases and the J segment 13 bases; nucleotides outside the gene matches: 9. The CDR3 runs to 15 residues. CDR3 amino acids: CASSLLAGGDEGQFF. Here the CDR3 DNA reads TGTGCCAGCAGTTTACTAGCGGGAGGGGACGAGGGACAGTTCTTC.

The J gene is TRBJ1-1, the V gene TRBV6-2 or TRBV6-3; D gene uncertain. V was shortened by 0 bases and J by 0 bases, with 11 bases between the two germline ends. This CDR3 comprises 16 residues. The germline V gene encodes CDR1 MNHEY and CDR2 SVGEGT. The CDR3, as DNA: TGTGCCAGCAGTTACTCGAGCGGCCGCATGAACACTGAAGCTTTCTTT. As protein: CASSYSSGRMNTEAFF.

In its sample, this clonotype was seen a few times. The genes are TRBV6-5 and TRBJ2-1, with D hard to call. This CDR3 spans 12 amino acids. Germline V gene data show CDR1 as MNHEY and CDR2 as SVGAGI. V was clipped by 6 bases and J by 4 bases, with 7 bases between them. CDR3 nucleotide sequence: TGTGCCAGCAGACTGAATTACAATGAGCAGTTCTTC. Its translation is CASRLNYNEQFF.